This T cell receptor (beta chain) stems from a study of cytomegalovirus exposure and HLA in healthy donors. With respect to this clone: One junction end does not reproduce the germline sequence, and a read error may be involved.

Primers included in the PCR were 60 Vbeta and 13 Jbeta primers. Libraries were prepared by immunoSEQ multiplex PCR; TCRdb keeps only in-frame clonotypes and omits some of them. This table holds some 120,000 clones, approximately 70% found once. CDR3 length: 13 residues. Germline V gene sequence: CDR1 SSHAT, CDR2 FNYEAQ (reference sequence). The sequencing input was PBMCs. This TCR came from a man younger than 45 in good health and CMV-seropositive. V is TRBV7-7 and J is TRBJ2-2; a weak D match, TRBD2 (6 bases). The CDR3 is CASSLTRTGELFF. The DNA for the CDR3 is TGTGCTAGCAGCTTGACTAGGACCGGGGAGCTGTTTTTT.